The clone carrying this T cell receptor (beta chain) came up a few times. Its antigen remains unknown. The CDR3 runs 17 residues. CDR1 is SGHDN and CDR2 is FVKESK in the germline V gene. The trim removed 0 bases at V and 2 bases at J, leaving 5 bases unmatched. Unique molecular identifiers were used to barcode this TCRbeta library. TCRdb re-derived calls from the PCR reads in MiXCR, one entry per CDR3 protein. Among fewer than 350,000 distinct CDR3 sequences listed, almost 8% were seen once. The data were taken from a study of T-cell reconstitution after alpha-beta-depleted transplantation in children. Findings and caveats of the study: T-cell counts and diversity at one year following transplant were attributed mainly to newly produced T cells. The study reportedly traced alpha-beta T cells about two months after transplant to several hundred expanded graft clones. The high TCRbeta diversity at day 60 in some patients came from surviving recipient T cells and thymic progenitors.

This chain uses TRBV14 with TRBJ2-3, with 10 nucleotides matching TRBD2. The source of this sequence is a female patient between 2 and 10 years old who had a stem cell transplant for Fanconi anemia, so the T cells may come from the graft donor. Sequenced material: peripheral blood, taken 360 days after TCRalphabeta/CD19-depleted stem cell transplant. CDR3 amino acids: CASSQEKLAGITDTQYF. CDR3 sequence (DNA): TGTGCCAGCAGCCAAGAGAAACTAGCGGGGATCACAGATACGCAGTATTTT.